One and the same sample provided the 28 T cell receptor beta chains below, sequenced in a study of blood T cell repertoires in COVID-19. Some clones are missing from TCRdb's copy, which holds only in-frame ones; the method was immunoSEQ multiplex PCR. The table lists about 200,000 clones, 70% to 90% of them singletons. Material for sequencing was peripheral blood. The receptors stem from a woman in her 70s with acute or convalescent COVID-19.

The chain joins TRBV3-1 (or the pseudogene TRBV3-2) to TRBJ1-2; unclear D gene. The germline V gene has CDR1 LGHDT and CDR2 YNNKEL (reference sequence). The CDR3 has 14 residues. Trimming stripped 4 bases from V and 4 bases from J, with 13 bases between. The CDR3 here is CASSPLRATYGYTF. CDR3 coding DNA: TGTGCCAGCAGCCCACTGCGGGCGACCTATGGCTACACCTTC.

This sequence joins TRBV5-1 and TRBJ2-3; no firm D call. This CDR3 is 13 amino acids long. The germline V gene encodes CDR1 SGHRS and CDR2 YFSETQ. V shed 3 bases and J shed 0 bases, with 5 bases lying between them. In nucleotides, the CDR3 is TGCGCCAGCAGCTACGGGAGCACAGATACGCAGTATTTT. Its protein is CASSYGSTDTQYF.

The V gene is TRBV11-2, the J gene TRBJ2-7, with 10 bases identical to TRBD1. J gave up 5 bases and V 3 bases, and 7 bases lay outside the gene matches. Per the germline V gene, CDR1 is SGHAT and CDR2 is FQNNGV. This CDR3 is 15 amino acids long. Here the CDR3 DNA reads TGTGCCAGCAGCTTGCAGCCGGGACAGGGGCACGAGCAGTACTTC. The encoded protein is CASSLQPGQGHEQYF.

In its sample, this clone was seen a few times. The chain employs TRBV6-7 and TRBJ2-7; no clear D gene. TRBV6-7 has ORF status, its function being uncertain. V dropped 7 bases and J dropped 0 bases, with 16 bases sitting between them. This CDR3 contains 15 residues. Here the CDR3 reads CASTPRRSSSYEQYF. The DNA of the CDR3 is TGTGCCAGCACCCCCCGCAGGTCAAGCTCCTACGAGCAGTACTTC.

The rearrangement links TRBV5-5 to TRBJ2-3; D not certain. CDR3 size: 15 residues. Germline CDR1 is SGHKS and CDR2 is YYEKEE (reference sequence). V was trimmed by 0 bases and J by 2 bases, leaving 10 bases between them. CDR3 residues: CASSLVPHNTDTQYF. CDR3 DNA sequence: TGTGCCAGCAGCTTGGTCCCGCACAACACAGATACGCAGTATTTT.

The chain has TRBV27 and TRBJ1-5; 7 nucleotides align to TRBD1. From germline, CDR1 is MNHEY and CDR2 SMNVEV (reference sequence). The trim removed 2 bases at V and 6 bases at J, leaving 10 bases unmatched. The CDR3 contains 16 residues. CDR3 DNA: TGTGCCAGCAGTTTAATGTGGGCAGGGGGAAGTCAGCCCCAGCATTTT. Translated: CASSLMWAGGSQPQHF.

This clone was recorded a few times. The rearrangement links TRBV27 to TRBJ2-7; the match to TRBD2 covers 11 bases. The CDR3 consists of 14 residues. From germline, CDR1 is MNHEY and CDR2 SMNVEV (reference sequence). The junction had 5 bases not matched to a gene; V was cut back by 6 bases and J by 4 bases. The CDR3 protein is CASSELAGVYEQYF. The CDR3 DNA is TGTGCCAGCAGCGAACTAGCGGGAGTATACGAGCAGTACTTC.

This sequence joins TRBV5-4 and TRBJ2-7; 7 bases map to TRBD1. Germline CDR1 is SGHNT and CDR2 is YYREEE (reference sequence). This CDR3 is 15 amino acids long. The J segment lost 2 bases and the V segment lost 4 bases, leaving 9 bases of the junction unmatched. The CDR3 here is CASSQAAGGTYEQYF. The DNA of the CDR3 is TGTGCCAGCAGCCAAGCAGCAGGGGGTACCTACGAGCAGTACTTC.

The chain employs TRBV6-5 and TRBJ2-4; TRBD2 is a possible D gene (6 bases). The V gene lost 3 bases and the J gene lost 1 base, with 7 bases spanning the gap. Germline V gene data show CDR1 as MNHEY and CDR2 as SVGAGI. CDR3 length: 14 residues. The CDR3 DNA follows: TGTGCCAGCAGTTATCGGGGGGCCAAAAACATTCAGTACTTC. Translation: CASSYRGAKNIQYF.

The CDR3 here is CASSQGQGVSPLHF. CDR3 DNA sequence: TGTGCCAGCAGCCAAGGACAGGGAGTTTCACCCCTCCACTTT. The chain has TRBV3-1 (or the pseudogene TRBV3-2) and TRBJ1-6; 7 positions match TRBD1. CDR3 length equals 14 residues. After removal of 1 base from V and 9 bases from J, the junction contained 3 bases not matched to a gene. The V gene's germline CDR1 is LGHDT and CDR2 YNNKEL (reference sequence).

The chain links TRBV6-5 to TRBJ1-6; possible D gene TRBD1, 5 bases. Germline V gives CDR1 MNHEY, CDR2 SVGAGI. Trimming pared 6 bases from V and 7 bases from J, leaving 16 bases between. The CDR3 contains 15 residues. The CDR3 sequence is CASSKVQGSNSPLHF. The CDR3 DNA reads TGTGCCAGCAGCAAGGTTCAGGGCTCCAATTCACCCCTCCACTTT.

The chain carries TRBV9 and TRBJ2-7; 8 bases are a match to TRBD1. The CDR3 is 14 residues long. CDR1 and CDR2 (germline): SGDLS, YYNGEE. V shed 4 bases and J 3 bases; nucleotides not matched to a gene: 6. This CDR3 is CASSPGQGYYEQYF. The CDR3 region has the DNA TGTGCCAGCAGCCCCGGACAGGGTTACTACGAGCAGTACTTC.

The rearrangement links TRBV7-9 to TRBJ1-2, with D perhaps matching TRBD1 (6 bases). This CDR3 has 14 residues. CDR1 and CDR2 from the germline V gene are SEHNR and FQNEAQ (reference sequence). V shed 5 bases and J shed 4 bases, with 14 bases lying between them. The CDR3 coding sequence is TGTGCCAGCAGCCGCCCCCAGGGGATCTATGGCTACACCTTC. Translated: CASSRPQGIYGYTF.

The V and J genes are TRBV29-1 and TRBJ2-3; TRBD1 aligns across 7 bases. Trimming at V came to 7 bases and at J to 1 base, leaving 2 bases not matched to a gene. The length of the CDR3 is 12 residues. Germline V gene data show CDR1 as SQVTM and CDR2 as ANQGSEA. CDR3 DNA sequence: TGCAGCGGACAGGGTCGCACAGATACGCAGTATTTT. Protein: CSGQGRTDTQYF.

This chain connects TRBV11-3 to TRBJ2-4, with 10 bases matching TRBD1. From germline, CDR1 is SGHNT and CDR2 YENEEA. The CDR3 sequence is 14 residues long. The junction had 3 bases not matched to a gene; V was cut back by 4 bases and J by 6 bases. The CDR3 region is CASSSRTGGNIQYF. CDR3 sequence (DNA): TGTGCCAGCAGCTCTCGGACAGGGGGAAACATTCAGTACTTC. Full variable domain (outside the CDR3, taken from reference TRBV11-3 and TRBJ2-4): EAGVVQSPRYKIIEKKQPVAFWCNPISGHNTLYWYLQNLGQGPELLIRYENEEAVDDSQLPKDRFSAERLKGVDSTLKIQPAELGDSAVYLCASSSRTGGNIQYFGAGTRLSVL.

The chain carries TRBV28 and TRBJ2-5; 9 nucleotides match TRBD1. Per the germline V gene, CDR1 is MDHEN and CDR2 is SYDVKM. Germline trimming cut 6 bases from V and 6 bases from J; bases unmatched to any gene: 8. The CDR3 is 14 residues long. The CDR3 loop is CASSITGGEKTQYF. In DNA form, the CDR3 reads TGTGCCAGCAGCATCACAGGGGGCGAGAAGACCCAGTACTTC.

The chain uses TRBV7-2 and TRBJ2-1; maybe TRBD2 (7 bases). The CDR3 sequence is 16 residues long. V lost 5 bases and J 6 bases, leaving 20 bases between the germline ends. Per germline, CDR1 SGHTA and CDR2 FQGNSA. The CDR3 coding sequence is TGTGCCAGCAGCCCCCTCCGAGGGGGAGGGATCAATGAGCAGTTCTTC. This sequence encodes CASSPLRGGGINEQFF. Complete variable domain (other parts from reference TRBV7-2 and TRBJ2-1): GAGVSQSPSNKVTEKGKDVELRCDPISGHTALYWYRQSLGQGLEFLIYFQGNSAPDKSGLPSDRFSAERTGGSVSTLTIQRTQQEDSAVYLCASSPLRGGGINEQFFGPGTRLTVL.

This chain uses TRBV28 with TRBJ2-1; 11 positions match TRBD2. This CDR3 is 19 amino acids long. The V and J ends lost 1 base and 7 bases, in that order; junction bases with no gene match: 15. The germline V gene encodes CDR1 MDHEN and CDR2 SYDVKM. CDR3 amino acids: CASSLFGGLAGGVGNEQFF. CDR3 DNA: TGTGCCAGCAGTTTATTTGGTGGGCTAGCGGGAGGAGTGGGGAATGAGCAGTTCTTC.

The CDR3 loop reads CASSLERDTEAFF. In nucleotides, the CDR3 is TGTGCCAGCAGCTTAGAACGGGACACTGAAGCTTTCTTT. The chain couples TRBV7-3 to TRBJ1-1; D uncertain. This CDR3 is built from 13 residues. Trimming left V 2 bases short and J 3 bases short, with 7 bases between. CDR1 and CDR2 from the germline V gene are SGHTA and FQGTGA.

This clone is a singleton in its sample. In DNA form, the CDR3 reads TGTGCCAGCAGCCTGGACAGGCACGAGCAGTACTTC. The encoded protein is CASSLDRHEQYF. The rearrangement uses TRBV5-4 and TRBJ2-7; 7 bases align to TRBD1. After removal of 4 bases from V and 5 bases from J, the junction contained 3 bases not matched to a gene. The CDR3 runs 12 residues. Germline lookup yields CDR1 SGHNT and CDR2 YYREEE (reference sequence). Full variable domain (rest looked up from reference TRBV5-4 and TRBJ2-7): ETGVTQSPTHLIKTRGQQVTLRCSSQSGHNTVSWYQQALGQGPQFIFQYYREEENGRGNFPPRFSGLQFPNYSSELNVNALELDDSALYLCASSLDRHEQYFGPGTRLTVT.

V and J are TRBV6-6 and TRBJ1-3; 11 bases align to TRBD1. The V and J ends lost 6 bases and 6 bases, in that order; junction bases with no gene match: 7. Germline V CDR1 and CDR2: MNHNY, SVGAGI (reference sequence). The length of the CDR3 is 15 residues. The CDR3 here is CASRPRDRGVNTIYF. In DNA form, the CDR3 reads TGTGCCAGCAGACCCCGGGACAGGGGGGTAAACACCATATATTTT.

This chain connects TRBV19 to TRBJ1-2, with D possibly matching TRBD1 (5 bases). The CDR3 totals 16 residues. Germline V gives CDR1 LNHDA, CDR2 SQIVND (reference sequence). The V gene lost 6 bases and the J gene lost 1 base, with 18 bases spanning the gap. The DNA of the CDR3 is TGTGCCAGTAGCAAAAGTGGAAAGGGGATTAACTATGGCTACACCTTC. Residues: CASSKSGKGINYGYTF.

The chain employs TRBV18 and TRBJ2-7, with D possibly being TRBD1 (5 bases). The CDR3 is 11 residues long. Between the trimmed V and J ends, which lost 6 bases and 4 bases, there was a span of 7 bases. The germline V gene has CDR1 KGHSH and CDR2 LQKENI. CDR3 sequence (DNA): TGTGCCAGCTCGAAGGGGTACGAGCAGTACTTC. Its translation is CASSKGYEQYF.

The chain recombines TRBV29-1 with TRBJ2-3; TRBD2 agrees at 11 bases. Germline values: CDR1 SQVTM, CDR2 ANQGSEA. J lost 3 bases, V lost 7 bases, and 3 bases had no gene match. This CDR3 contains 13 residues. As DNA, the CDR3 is TGCAGCGGGCTAGCGGGGGGTACAGATACGCAGTATTTT. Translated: CSGLAGGTDTQYF.

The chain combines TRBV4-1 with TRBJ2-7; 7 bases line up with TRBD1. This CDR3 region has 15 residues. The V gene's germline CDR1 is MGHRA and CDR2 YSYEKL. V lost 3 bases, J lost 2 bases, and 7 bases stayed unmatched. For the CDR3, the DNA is TGCGCCAGCAGCCAGACCACAGGGGCGGCCTACGAGCAGTACTTC. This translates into CASSQTTGAAYEQYF.

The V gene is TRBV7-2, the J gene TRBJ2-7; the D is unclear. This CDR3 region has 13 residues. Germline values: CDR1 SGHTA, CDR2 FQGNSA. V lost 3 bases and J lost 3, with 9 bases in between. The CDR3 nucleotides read TGTGCCAGCAGCTTTTCGGTGGTCTACGAGCAGTACTTC. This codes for CASSFSVVYEQYF. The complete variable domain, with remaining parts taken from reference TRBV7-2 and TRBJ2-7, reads GAGVSQSPSNKVTEKGKDVELRCDPISGHTALYWYRQSLGQGLEFLIYFQGNSAPDKSGLPSDRFSAERTGGSVSTLTIQRTQQEDSAVYLCASSFSVVYEQYFGPGTRLTVT.

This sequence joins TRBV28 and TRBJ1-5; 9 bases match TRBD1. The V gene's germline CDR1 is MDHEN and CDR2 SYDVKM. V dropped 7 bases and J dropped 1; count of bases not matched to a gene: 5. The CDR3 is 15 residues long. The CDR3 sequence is CASTSGTGSNQPQHF. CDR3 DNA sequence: TGTGCCAGCACCTCCGGGACAGGGAGCAATCAGCCCCAGCATTTT.

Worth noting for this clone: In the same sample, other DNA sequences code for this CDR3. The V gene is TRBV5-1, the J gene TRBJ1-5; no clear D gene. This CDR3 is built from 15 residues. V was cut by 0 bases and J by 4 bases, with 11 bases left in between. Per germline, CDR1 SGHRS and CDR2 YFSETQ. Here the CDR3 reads CASSLGEGGNQPQHF. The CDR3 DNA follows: TGCGCCAGCAGCTTGGGGGAAGGAGGGAATCAGCCCCAGCATTTT.